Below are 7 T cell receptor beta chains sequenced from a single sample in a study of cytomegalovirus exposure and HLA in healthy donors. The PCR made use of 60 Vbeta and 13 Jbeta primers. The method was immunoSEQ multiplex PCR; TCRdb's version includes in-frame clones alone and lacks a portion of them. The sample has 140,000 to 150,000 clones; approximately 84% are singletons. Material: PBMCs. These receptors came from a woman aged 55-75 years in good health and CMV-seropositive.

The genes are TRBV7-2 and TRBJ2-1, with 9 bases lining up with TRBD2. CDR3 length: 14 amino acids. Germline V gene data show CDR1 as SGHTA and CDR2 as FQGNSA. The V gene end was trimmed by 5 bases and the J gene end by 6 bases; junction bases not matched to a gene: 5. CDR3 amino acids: CASSVSGRGNEQFF. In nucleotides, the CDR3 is TGTGCCAGCAGCGTTAGCGGGAGAGGCAATGAGCAGTTCTTC. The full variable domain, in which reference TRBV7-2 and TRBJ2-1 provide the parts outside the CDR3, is GAGVSQSPSNKVTEKGKDVELRCDPISGHTALYWYRQSLGQGLEFLIYFQGNSAPDKSGLPSDRFSAERTGGSVSTLTIQRTQQEDSAVYLCASSVSGRGNEQFFGPGTRLTVL.

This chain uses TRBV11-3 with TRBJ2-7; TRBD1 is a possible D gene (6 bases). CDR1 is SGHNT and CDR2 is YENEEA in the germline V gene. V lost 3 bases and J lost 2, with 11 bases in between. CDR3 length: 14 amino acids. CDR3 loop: CASSFLRGTYEQYF. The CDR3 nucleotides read TGTGCCAGCAGCTTCCTTAGGGGGACCTACGAGCAGTACTTC.

CDR3 DNA: TGTGCCTGGAGTCGATCTCGACTAGCGGATACGCAGTATTTT. Amino acid sequence: CAWSRSRLADTQYF. This chain joins TRBV30 and TRBJ2-3, with 8 bases identical to TRBD2. The CDR3 runs to 14 residues. Looked up from germline, CDR1 is GTSNPN and CDR2 is SVGIG (reference sequence). The J segment lost 6 bases and the V segment lost 2 bases, leaving 7 bases of the junction unmatched.

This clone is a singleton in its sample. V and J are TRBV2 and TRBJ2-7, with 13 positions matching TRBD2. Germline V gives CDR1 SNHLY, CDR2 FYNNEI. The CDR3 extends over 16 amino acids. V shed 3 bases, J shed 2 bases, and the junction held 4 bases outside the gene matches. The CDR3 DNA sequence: TGTGCCAGCAGTGATTTACTAGCGGGAGGGCCCTACGAGCAGTACTTC. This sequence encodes CASSDLLAGGPYEQYF. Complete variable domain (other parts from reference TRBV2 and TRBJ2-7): EPEVTQTPSHQVTQMGQEVILRCVPISNHLYFYWYRQILGQKVEFLVSFYNNEISEKSEIFDDQFSVERPDGSNFTLKIRSTKLEDSAMYFCASSDLLAGGPYEQYFGPGTRLTVT.

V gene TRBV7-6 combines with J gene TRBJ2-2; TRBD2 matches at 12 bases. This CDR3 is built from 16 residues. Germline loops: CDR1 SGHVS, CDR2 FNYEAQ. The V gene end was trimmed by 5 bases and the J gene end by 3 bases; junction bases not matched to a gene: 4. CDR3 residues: CASSARLAGDTGELFF. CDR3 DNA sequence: TGTGCCAGCAGCGCCCGACTAGCGGGGGACACCGGGGAGCTGTTTTTT.

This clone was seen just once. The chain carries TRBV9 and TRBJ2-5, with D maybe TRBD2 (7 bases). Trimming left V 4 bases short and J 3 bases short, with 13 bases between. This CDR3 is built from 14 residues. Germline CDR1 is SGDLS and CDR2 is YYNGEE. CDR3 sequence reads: CASSPWEGEETQYF. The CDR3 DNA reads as TGTGCCAGCAGCCCCTGGGAGGGGGAAGAGACCCAGTACTTC.

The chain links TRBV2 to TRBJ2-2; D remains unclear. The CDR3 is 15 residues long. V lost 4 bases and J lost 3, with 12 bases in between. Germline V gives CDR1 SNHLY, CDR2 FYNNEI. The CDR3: CASSAAGEYTGELFF. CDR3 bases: TGTGCCAGCAGTGCCGCCGGAGAGTACACCGGGGAGCTGTTTTTT. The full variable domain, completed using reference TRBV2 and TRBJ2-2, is EPEVTQTPSHQVTQMGQEVILRCVPISNHLYFYWYRQILGQKVEFLVSFYNNEISEKSEIFDDQFSVERPDGSNFTLKIRSTKLEDSAMYFCASSAAGEYTGELFFGEGSRLTVL.